This paragraph reports one T cell receptor (beta chain). Antigen unknown. The source of the sample is a study of post-analysis software for immune sequencing data. Whole-study results and caveats: Relative to controls, patients had a few TRBV segments at higher frequency, with TRBV5-6, TRBV5-1 and TRBV20-1 among these. Controls' normalized Chao1 diversity significantly exceeded that of multiple sclerosis patients.

From germline, CDR1 is SGDLS and CDR2 YYNGEE. Deletions cut 3 bases from V and 6 bases from J, with 18 bases between. CDR3 length equals 16 residues. Unique molecular identifiers were carried by the TCR beta cDNA libraries. cDNA molecules numbering about half a million came from about 1 to 10 million T cells. TCRdb passed the PCR reads through MiXCR, listing each CDR3 protein once. The top ten clones hold 4% to 5.5% of a sample with 650,000 to 850,000 distinct CDR3 sequences, approximately 50% of them seen once. The sequence was collected from a girl under 18 with multiple sclerosis. Input material: blood. The chain links TRBV9 to TRBJ2-2; D perhaps matches TRBD2 (6 bases). The CDR3 loop reads CASSASQRVGSGELFF. The CDR3 DNA follows: TGTGCCAGCAGCGCTTCACAGCGGGTGGGTTCCGGGGAGCTGTTTTTT.